Below, one T cell receptor (beta chain) is given with its context. The data are from a study of blood T cell repertoires in COVID-19. The table came from immunoSEQ multiplex PCR; TCRdb's copy has only in-frame clones and leaves some out. The table includes roughly 350,000 clones, around nine tenths detected once. CDR1 MNHNY and CDR2 SVGAGI come from the germline V gene (reference sequence). The length of the CDR3 is 16 residues. Trimming took off 2 bases at V and 4 bases at J, with 15 bases between the two ends. This chain joins TRBV6-6 and TRBJ1-3; D unresolved. This TCR was recovered from a woman in her seventies with COVID-19, enrolled during active disease. The sample consisted of peripheral blood. CDR3 coding DNA: TGTGCCAGCAGTTACATCGGGGTTGGAACCGGAAACACCATATATTTT. Translating it yields CASSYIGVGTGNTIYF.